The 2 T cell receptor beta chains in this list originate from one sample, sequenced in a study of control samples from healthy donors and cancer patients (dated by TCRdb to the early 2020s). Library method: the immunoSEQ multiplex PCR assay. What TCRdb holds here is the immuneACCESS table cut down to in-frame rearrangements. Part of the clones is not present; checked against another copy, under half of the missing clones reflect an unresolved V gene, and the others are unexplained. The sample table shows 50,000 or so clones, and nearly 90% are seen once. The ten largest clones represent roughly 3.8% of the sample. The specimen was blood. The receptor source for this set is a man aged 50 to 59 in good health.

This clone was detected only once. J is TRBJ1-1 and V is TRBV4-3; weak D call: TRBD1 (5 bases). The germline gives CDR1 LGHNA, CDR2 YSLEER. The V end lost 0 bases, the J end lost 0 bases, and 8 bases lay between the germline ends. The CDR3 totals 15 residues. This CDR3 reads CASSQEKGLNTEAFF. Here the CDR3 DNA reads TGCGCCAGCAGCCAAGAGAAGGGGTTGAACACTGAAGCTTTCTTT.

The rearrangement joins TRBV18 to TRBJ2-7, with 10 bases fitting TRBD2. This CDR3 has 15 residues. V lost 1 base to trimming and J lost 5 bases; unmatched junction nucleotides: 5. Germline CDR1 and CDR2: KGHSH and LQKENI. The DNA of the CDR3 is TGTGCCAGCTCACCACGAACTAGCGGGATCAACGAGCAGTACTTC. Its translation is CASSPRTSGINEQYF.